This T cell receptor (beta chain) was sequenced for a study of T cells expressing NK-cell markers. Study details: Investigators obtained TCR beta repertoires from sorted CD3+CD56+NKG2C+, CD3+CD56+NKG2C- and CD3+CD56-NKG2C+ T cells. Seven of the eight sequenced donors were classified as HCMV-seropositive, and one was classified as seronegative. Broader study findings: In a group of several donors, dominant NKG2C+ clonotypes represented 1.0-7.0% of CD8+ T cells. Leadership of the CD3+CD56-NKG2C+ fraction also belonged to these clonotypes in several donors.

From the 5' RACE reads, TCRdb lists one entry per CDR3 protein and no DNA. The table for this sample gives 350,000 to 400,000 distinct CDR3 sequences. The germline V gene encodes CDR1 ENHRY and CDR2 SYGVKD. The CDR3 has 15 residues. Comments on this clonotype: What it binds is unknown.

The TCR originated in a woman aged 50 to 60 in good health. The chain joins TRBV10-3 to TRBJ2-1. The source material was blood T cells: a sorted CD56 or NKG2C T cell subset, CD4+ or CD8+ T cells, or bulk PBMC T cells (not recorded which). CDR3 sequence reads: CAISESLAGPHEQFF.